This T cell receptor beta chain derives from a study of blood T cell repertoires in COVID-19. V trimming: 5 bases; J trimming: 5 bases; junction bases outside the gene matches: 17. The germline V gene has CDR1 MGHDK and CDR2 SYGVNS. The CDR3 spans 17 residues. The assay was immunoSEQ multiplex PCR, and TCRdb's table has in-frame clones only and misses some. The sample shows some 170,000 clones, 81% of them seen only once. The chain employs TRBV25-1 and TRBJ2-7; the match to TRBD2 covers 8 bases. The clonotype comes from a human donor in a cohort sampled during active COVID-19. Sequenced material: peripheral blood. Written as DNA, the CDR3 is TGTGCCAGCAGTCCAACAAGGGCAGCGGGGGAAGGTAACGAGCAGTACTTC. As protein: CASSPTRAAGEGNEQYF.